Shown below are 22 T cell receptor beta chains from a single sample sequenced in a study of cytomegalovirus exposure and HLA in healthy donors (dated by TCRdb to the late 2010s). The library came from the immunoSEQ multiplex PCR assay. The immuneACCESS repertoire file appears here via TCRdb, limited to in-frame rearrangements. These files lack a portion of the clones; in checked studies, under half of the deficit traces to unresolved V genes, and the cause of the others is not known. The sample has more than 200,000 clones on record, roughly 91% of them singletons. The ten largest clones capture under 4% of the sample. Source material: PBMCs. Receptor source: a woman in her twenties or thirties in good health and CMV-seronegative.

The chain combines TRBV6-6 with TRBJ1-3; D gene uncertain. V lost 7 bases and J lost 4, with 14 bases in between. This CDR3 has 14 residues. Germline-derived CDR1 and CDR2 are MNHNY and SVGAGI (reference sequence). The CDR3, as DNA: TGTGCCAGCACCAAGGGAGGGAGGGGAAACACCATATATTTT. Protein product: CASTKGGRGNTIYF.

The table lists this clone with a count of one. V usage is TRBV7-9 and J usage is TRBJ2-3; D remains unclear. The CDR3 spans 15 residues. The V and J ends lost 5 bases and 3 bases respectively, with 15 bases between them. Germline CDR1 is SEHNR and CDR2 is FQNEAQ (reference sequence). CDR3: CASSRNSDPTDTQYF. The CDR3 DNA reads TGTGCCAGCAGCCGAAACTCGGATCCTACAGATACGCAGTATTTT.

The chain joins TRBV9 to TRBJ2-1; 7 bases map to TRBD2. Germline lookup yields CDR1 SGDLS and CDR2 YYNGEE. The V and J ends lost 4 bases and 6 bases, in that order; junction bases with no gene match: 10. The CDR3 extends over 15 amino acids. The CDR3 DNA reads TGTGCCAGCAGCACGTCAGGAACGGGAGGCAATGAGCAGTTCTTC. It is translated as CASSTSGTGGNEQFF.

This rearrangement joins TRBV5-4 to TRBJ1-1; unclear D gene. With 5 bases removed from V and 6 bases from J, the gap between germline ends came to 11 bases. Germline CDR1 reads SGHNT; CDR2 reads YYREEE (reference sequence). This CDR3 comprises 12 residues. The CDR3 spells CASSHTGPEAFF. As DNA, the CDR3 is TGTGCCAGCAGTCACACGGGTCCTGAAGCTTTCTTT.

This clone is a singleton in its sample. This chain connects TRBV9 to TRBJ1-4; the D gene is possibly TRBD1 (5 bases). The CDR3 sequence is 16 residues long. V shed 0 bases and J shed 3 bases, with 12 bases lying between them. The germline V gene encodes CDR1 SGDLS and CDR2 YYNGEE. The CDR3: CASSVAEGRANEKLFF. The CDR3 coding sequence is TGTGCCAGCAGCGTAGCGGAGGGGAGGGCTAATGAAAAACTGTTTTTT.

This chain joins TRBV19 and TRBJ1-5; possibly TRBD1 for D (6 bases). The CDR3 covers 15 residues. CDR1 and CDR2 (germline): LNHDA, SQIVND (reference sequence). Trimming stripped 4 bases from V and 0 bases from J, with 10 bases between. In DNA form, the CDR3 reads TGTGCCAGTAGTACCGACAGGTATAGCAATCAGCCCCAGCATTTT. Its protein product is CASSTDRYSNQPQHF.

This clone appeared a few times. V usage is TRBV6-5 and J usage is TRBJ2-7; TRBD1 matches at 8 bases. This CDR3 comprises 13 residues. Germline CDR1 reads MNHEY; CDR2 reads SVGAGI. The trim removed 6 bases at V and 2 bases at J, leaving 3 bases unmatched. CDR3 nucleotide sequence: TGTGCCAGCAGAGACAGGGGAGCCTACGAGCAGTACTTC. Protein: CASRDRGAYEQYF.

This clone occurred a few times. This sequence joins TRBV6-5 and TRBJ2-5, with D tentatively TRBD1 (5 bases). CDR3 length: 13 amino acids. Trimming stripped 5 bases from V and 1 base from J, with 8 bases between. Germline V lookup: CDR1 MNHEY, CDR2 SVGAGI. The CDR3 reads CASSRQPQETQYF. CDR3 nucleotides: TGTGCCAGCAGTCGACAGCCCCAAGAGACCCAGTACTTC.

The rearrangement uses TRBV6-1 and TRBJ2-2, with 7 bases matching TRBD1. The CDR3 has 16 residues. The trim removed 4 bases at V and 5 bases at J, leaving 10 bases unmatched. Germline CDR1 MNHNS, CDR2 SASEGT. CDR3 region: CASSAGTAVGTGELFF. The CDR3 DNA reads TGTGCCAGCAGTGCGGGGACAGCGGTCGGGACCGGGGAGCTGTTTTTT.

This clone has just one count. The gene calls are TRBV11-2 and TRBJ2-5, with 9 bases matching TRBD2. The CDR3 has 14 amino acids. V gave up 2 bases and J gave up 4 bases; unmatched junction bases: 2. CDR1 SGHAT and CDR2 FQNNGV come from the germline V gene. CDR3 amino acids: CASSLFSGGETQYF. The CDR3 region has the DNA TGTGCCAGCAGCTTATTTAGCGGGGGAGAGACCCAGTACTTC.

V usage is TRBV6-5 and J usage is TRBJ2-2; D call uncertain. Germline CDR1 and CDR2: MNHEY and SVGAGI. Deletions cut 5 bases from V and 4 bases from J, with 8 bases between. The CDR3 loop spans 13 amino acids. The CDR3 DNA follows: TGTGCCAGCAGTCGGGTCCCCACCGGGGAGCTGTTTTTT. Translation gives CASSRVPTGELFF.

The chain joins TRBV15 to TRBJ1-2; 7 bases agree with TRBD1. Germline CDR1 is LNHNV and CDR2 is YYDKDF (reference sequence). The CDR3 sequence is 13 residues long. Germline trimming cut 5 bases from V and 4 bases from J; bases unmatched to any gene: 4. The CDR3 coding sequence is TGTGCCACCAGCCCCGGGACAGTCTATGGCTACACCTTC. The encoded protein is CATSPGTVYGYTF. Full variable domain (rest looked up from reference TRBV15 and TRBJ1-2): DAMVIQNPRYQVTQFGKPVTLSCSQTLNHNVMYWYQQKSSQAPKLLFHYYDKDFNNEADTPDNFQSRRPNTSFCFLDIRSPGLGDTAMYLCATSPGTVYGYTFGSGTRLTVV.

This rearrangement joins TRBV4-1 to TRBJ2-3, with D tentatively TRBD1 or TRBD2 (6 bases each). The CDR3 is 17 residues long. The germline V and J ends were trimmed by 1 base and 3 bases, with 17 bases remaining between them. The germline CDR1 and CDR2 sequences are MGHRA and YSYEKL. The CDR3 sequence: CASSQGSGGKGTDTQYF. CDR3 nucleotide sequence: TGCGCCAGCAGCCAAGGTTCCGGGGGCAAAGGGACAGATACGCAGTATTTT.

This chain connects TRBV11-2 to TRBJ2-7; unclear D gene. Germline V gene data show CDR1 as SGHAT and CDR2 as FQNNGV. Trimming removed 4 bases at V and 3 bases at J, with 13 bases between. There are 14 residues in the CDR3. Here the CDR3 reads CASSYGLEIYEQYF. The CDR3 nucleotides read TGTGCCAGCAGCTACGGGCTCGAGATCTACGAGCAGTACTTC.

This chain links TRBV28 with TRBJ2-7; 11 positions agree with TRBD1. This CDR3 is 19 amino acids long. The V gene's germline CDR1 is MDHEN and CDR2 SYDVKM. V shed 5 bases and J 7 bases; nucleotides not matched to a gene: 22. CDR3 protein: CASSPPLGTGGVAGEEQYF. The CDR3 region has the DNA TGTGCCAGCAGTCCCCCCCTCGGGACAGGGGGGGTAGCGGGAGAAGAGCAGTACTTC.

The gene calls are TRBV25-1 and TRBJ2-2; D might be TRBD1 or TRBD2, each matching 5 bases. The CDR3 is 16 residues long. Between the trimmed V and J ends, which lost 2 bases and 5 bases, there was a span of 15 bases. Germline assignment: CDR1 MGHDK and CDR2 SYGVNS. The CDR3, as DNA: TGTGCCAGCAGTGAACCCGGGGCGCTGACTACCGGGGAGCTGTTTTTT. Its translation is CASSEPGALTTGELFF.

This clone was picked up one time. This chain's CDR3 is CASSQGKTSGISYEQYF. The CDR3 region has the DNA TGCGCCAGCAGCCAGGGCAAAACTAGCGGGATCTCCTACGAGCAGTACTTC. The chain uses TRBV4-3 and TRBJ2-7, with TRBD2 matching over 10 bases. In germline, CDR1 is LGHNA, CDR2 YSLEER. This CDR3 comprises 17 residues. V trimming: 3 bases; J trimming: 0 bases; junction bases outside the gene matches: 8.

The J gene is TRBJ2-5, the V gene TRBV5-5, with 9 bases lining up with TRBD1. CDR1 and CDR2 (germline): SGHKS, YYEKEE (reference sequence). Trimming removed 4 bases from V and 3 bases from J; junction bases left unmatched: 7. CDR3 length: 15 amino acids. The CDR3 nucleotides read TGTGCCAGCAGCACATACAGGGGGCGCGAAGAGACCCAGTACTTC. Its translation: CASSTYRGREETQYF.

Remarks on this clone: Other DNA sequences within the sample encode an identical CDR3. The chain links TRBV7-9 to TRBJ2-7, with D possibly TRBD2 on 5 matching bases. V was trimmed by 0 bases and J by 3 bases, leaving 6 bases between them. There are 13 residues in the CDR3. Germline V gene sequence: CDR1 SEHNR, CDR2 FQNEAQ (reference sequence). For the CDR3, the DNA is TGTGCCAGCAGCTTAGCCGGAGGCTACGAGCAGTACTTC. Protein: CASSLAGGYEQYF.

J is TRBJ2-2 and V is TRBV7-2; no reliable D call. Trimming stripped 5 bases from V and 6 bases from J, with 22 bases between. The V gene's germline CDR1 is SGHTA and CDR2 FQGNSA. The CDR3 consists of 17 residues. CDR3 in DNA: TGTGCCAGCAGCGCAGAGGTATTTCAAGGTTCGGCCGGGGAGCTGTTTTTT. Its translation is CASSAEVFQGSAGELFF.

This chain links TRBV29-1 with TRBJ2-7; TRBD2 matches 8 bases. The CDR3 consists of 19 residues. The V segment lost 1 base and the J segment 0 bases; nucleotides outside the gene matches: 17. Germline assignment: CDR1 SQVTM and CDR2 ANQGSEA. CDR3 protein: CSVEVGKAGGPEGSYEQYF. The DNA for the CDR3 is TGCAGCGTTGAAGTTGGCAAGGCGGGGGGCCCTGAGGGCTCCTACGAGCAGTACTTC.

The J gene is TRBJ1-1, the V gene TRBV27, with unresolved D. The V gene lost 5 bases and the J gene lost 3 bases, with 13 bases spanning the gap. Looked up from germline, CDR1 is MNHEY and CDR2 is SMNVEV (reference sequence). The CDR3 runs to 14 residues. CDR3 amino acids: CASSRIGRDTEAFF. CDR3 in DNA: TGTGCCAGCAGTCGCATAGGTAGGGACACTGAAGCTTTCTTT.